Included here is one TCR beta chain sequence, with context. Its specificity is unknown. The PCR was carried out with 60 Vbeta primers and 13 Jbeta primers. The table came from immunoSEQ multiplex PCR; TCRdb's copy has only in-frame clones and leaves some out. The sample records around 80,000 clones, about 9.4% being singletons. The germline V gene has CDR1 MDHEN and CDR2 SYDVKM. V dropped 8 bases and J dropped 5; count of bases not matched to a gene: 10. CDR3 length: 16 amino acids. The data originate from a study of cytomegalovirus exposure and HLA in healthy donors. General observations from the study: Of the V segments, some could not be distinguished, including TRBV6-2 and TRBV6-3, and were excluded.

The chain has TRBV28 and TRBJ2-2; TRBD1 matches 11 bases. The source is a man between 60 and 75 years old in good health and CMV-seropositive. Specimen: PBMCs. The CDR3 region has the DNA TGTGCCAGCGGGGCCAGGGGGACAGGGGGGACCGGGGAGCTGTTTTTT. It is translated as CASGARGTGGTGELFF.